What follows are 14 T cell receptor beta chains derived from one specimen sequenced in a study of cytomegalovirus exposure and HLA in healthy donors. PCR involved 60 Vbeta and 13 Jbeta primers. Sequenced by immunoSEQ multiplex PCR; TCRdb stores in-frame clones only, minus some. The table shows roughly 100,000 clones, with roughly three quarters occurring only once. The sequenced sample consisted of PBMCs. These receptors were collected from a man aged 35 to 55 in good health and CMV-seronegative.

This clone came up a few times. The CDR3 protein is CASSIRDSLAEKLFF. DNA of the CDR3: TGTGCCAGTAGTATCCGGGACAGCTTGGCTGAAAAACTGTTTTTT. V gene TRBV19 combines with J gene TRBJ1-4; 7 nucleotides agree with TRBD1. Losses at the gene ends were 3 bases for V and 7 bases for J; bases not matched to a gene: 8. There are 15 residues in the CDR3. Germline assignment: CDR1 LNHDA and CDR2 SQIVND (reference sequence).

The chain links TRBV6-4 to TRBJ2-3; 7 positions agree with TRBD2. The CDR3 extends over 16 amino acids. The trim removed 5 bases at V and 4 bases at J, leaving 12 bases unmatched. Per the germline V gene, CDR1 is MRHNA and CDR2 is SNTAGT. CDR3 sequence: CASSPRRGSQADTQYF. CDR3 DNA sequence: TGTGCCAGCAGTCCCCGACGCGGGAGCCAGGCAGATACGCAGTATTTT.

The chain combines TRBV4-1 with TRBJ2-7; 8 nucleotides match TRBD2. The ends lost 0 bases at V and 4 bases at J; junction bases unmatched: 2. The germline V gene encodes CDR1 MGHRA and CDR2 YSYEKL. This CDR3 is built from 14 residues. The CDR3 loop is CASSQEQREYEQYF. For the CDR3, the DNA is TGCGCCAGCAGCCAAGAGCAGCGGGAGTACGAGCAGTACTTC.

This clone showed up just once. This chain joins TRBV19 and TRBJ2-2, with 7 bases identical to TRBD2. V shed 4 bases, J shed 0 bases, and the junction held 2 bases outside the gene matches. Looked up from germline, CDR1 is LNHDA and CDR2 is SQIVND (reference sequence). The CDR3 has 15 amino acids. The CDR3 DNA reads TGTGCCAGTAGTAGTCTAGCGGCGAACACCGGGGAGCTGTTTTTT. Translation gives CASSSLAANTGELFF.

The genes are TRBV27 and TRBJ1-5; 7 nucleotides agree with TRBD1. The CDR3 has 13 amino acids. Looked up from germline, CDR1 is MNHEY and CDR2 is SMNVEV (reference sequence). V gave up 6 bases and J gave up 7 bases; unmatched junction bases: 6. This CDR3 reads CASSDRVQQPQHF. DNA of the CDR3: TGTGCCAGCAGCGACAGGGTTCAGCAGCCCCAGCATTTT.

V usage is TRBV19 and J usage is TRBJ1-1; tentatively, D is TRBD1 (5 bases). Trimming removed 6 bases from V and 0 bases from J, with 14 bases in between. Germline V gene sequence: CDR1 LNHDA, CDR2 SQIVND (reference sequence). The CDR3 totals 15 residues. CDR3: CASRNGGGVNTEAFF. In DNA, the CDR3 is TGTGCCAGTAGAAATGGGGGGGGAGTGAACACTGAAGCTTTCTTT.

This clone occurred a few times. This chain joins TRBV7-8 and TRBJ1-1, with a tentative D call TRBD1 (5 bases). This CDR3 comprises 14 residues. Trimming left V 5 bases short and J 1 base short, with 11 bases between. CDR1 and CDR2 (germline): SGHVS, FQNEAQ. Written as DNA, the CDR3 is TGTGCCAGCAGCCCGGGGGGGGAGAACACTGAAGCTTTCTTT. Translation: CASSPGGENTEAFF.

This chain uses TRBV7-9 with TRBJ2-1, with 11 positions matching TRBD1. The CDR3 is 15 amino acids. CDR1 and CDR2 from the germline V gene are SEHNR and FQNEAQ (reference sequence). Trimming at V came to 3 bases and at J to 7 bases, leaving 5 bases not matched to a gene. CDR3 residues: CASSLSDRGRNEQFF. The CDR3 bases are TGTGCCAGCAGCTTGTCGGACAGGGGGCGAAATGAGCAGTTCTTC.

This clone was counted a few times. This chain links TRBV10-3 with TRBJ1-3; D is undetermined. The CDR3 consists of 16 residues. V lost 2 bases, J lost 0 bases, and 11 bases lay in between. CDR1 is ENHRY, CDR2 SYGVKD, per germline. The CDR3 nucleotides are TGTGCCATCAGTGAGACAGAAAACTTCTCTGGAAACACCATATATTTT. Its protein product is CAISETENFSGNTIYF.

This clone was seen more than once but under ten times. The genes are TRBV7-3 and TRBJ1-2, with unresolved D. Germline-derived CDR1 and CDR2 are SGHTA and FQGTGA. This CDR3 has 12 residues. Trimming took off 5 bases at V and 4 bases at J, with 8 bases between the two ends. CDR3 amino acids: CASSPGSYGYTF. CDR3 coding DNA: TGTGCCAGCAGCCCCGGTAGCTATGGCTACACCTTC.

The chain carries TRBV6-5 and TRBJ1-4; D gene unclear. The CDR3 length is 14 residues. The V and J ends lost 6 bases and 3 bases respectively, with 11 bases between them. Germline lookup yields CDR1 MNHEY and CDR2 SVGAGI. As DNA, the CDR3 is TGTGCCAGCAGCTCCTTGAGGCCTAATGAAAAACTGTTTTTT. This encodes CASSSLRPNEKLFF.

This sequence joins TRBV11-2 and TRBJ2-7, with 14 bases fitting TRBD2. V gave up 6 bases and J gave up 4 bases; unmatched junction bases: 5. The CDR3 loop spans 15 amino acids. CDR1 is SGHAT and CDR2 is FQNNGV in the germline V gene. The DNA for the CDR3 is TGTGCCAGCAGGGCCGGACTAGCGGGAGGTTACGAGCAGTACTTC. It is translated as CASRAGLAGGYEQYF.

The chain joins TRBV30 to TRBJ1-5; D remains unclear. The CDR3 spans 12 residues. CDR1 GTSNPN and CDR2 SVGIG come from the germline V gene (reference sequence). The germline V and J ends were trimmed by 2 bases and 11 bases, with 13 bases remaining between them. The DNA of the CDR3 is TGTGCCTGGAGTAGGGCGGGCCCATCCCAGCATTTT. The encoded protein is CAWSRAGPSQHF.

The rearrangement uses TRBV7-2 and TRBJ2-3; TRBD2 agrees at 11 bases. Germline V CDR1 and CDR2: SGHTA, FQGNSA. The junction had 6 bases not matched to a gene; V was cut back by 2 bases and J by 2 bases. This CDR3 has 17 amino acids. The CDR3 sequence is CASSLWASGGITDTQYF. The CDR3 bases are TGTGCCAGCAGCTTATGGGCTAGCGGGGGGATCACAGATACGCAGTATTTT.